A single TCR beta chain is shown here with its context. The CDR3 spans 13 residues. Germline V CDR1 and CDR2: LNHDA, SQIVND (reference sequence). Trimming cost V 10 bases and J 2 bases, with 12 bases left between them. The data stem from a study of blood T cell repertoires in COVID-19. Study background: Material from acute and convalescent COVID-19 was sourced from the United States, Italy and Spain. Sample material is recorded as cDNA or gDNA derived from T cells, B-cell-depleted T cells, or PBMCs.

The table came from immunoSEQ multiplex PCR; TCRdb's copy has only in-frame clones and leaves some out. The sample lists about 120,000 clones, over 70% seen once, with just under 30% in the top ten. The rearrangement links TRBV19 to TRBJ1-3; D uncertain. Sequencing was carried out using peripheral blood. This sequence originates from a woman in her seventies with acute or convalescent COVID-19. Here the CDR3 DNA reads TGTGCCACTGCGGCGGGCCCTGGAAACACCATATATTTT. Its translation is CATAAGPGNTIYF.